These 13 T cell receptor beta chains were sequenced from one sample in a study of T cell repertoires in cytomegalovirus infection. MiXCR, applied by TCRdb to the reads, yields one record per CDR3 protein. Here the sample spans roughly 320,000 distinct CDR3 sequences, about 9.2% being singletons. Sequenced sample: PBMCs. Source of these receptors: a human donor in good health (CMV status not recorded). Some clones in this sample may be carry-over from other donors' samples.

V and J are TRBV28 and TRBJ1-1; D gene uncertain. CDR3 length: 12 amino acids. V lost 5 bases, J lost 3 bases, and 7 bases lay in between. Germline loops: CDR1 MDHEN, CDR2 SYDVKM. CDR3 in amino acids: CASSPQYTEAFF. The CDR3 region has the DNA TGTGCCAGCAGTCCCCAGTACACTGAAGCTTTCTTT.

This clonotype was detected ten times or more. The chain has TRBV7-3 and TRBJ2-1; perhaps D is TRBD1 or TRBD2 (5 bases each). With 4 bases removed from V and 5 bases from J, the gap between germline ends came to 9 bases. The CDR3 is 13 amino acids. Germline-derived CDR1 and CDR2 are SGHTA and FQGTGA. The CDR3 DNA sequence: TGTGCCAGCAGCTCGGGACGGAACAATGAGCAGTTCTTC. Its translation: CASSSGRNNEQFF. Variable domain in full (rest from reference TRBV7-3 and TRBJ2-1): GAGVSQTPSNKVTEKGKYVELRCDPISGHTALYWYRQSLGQGPEFLIYFQGTGAADDSGLPNDRFFAVRPEGSVSTLKIQRTERGDSAVYLCASSSGRNNEQFFGPGTRLTVL.

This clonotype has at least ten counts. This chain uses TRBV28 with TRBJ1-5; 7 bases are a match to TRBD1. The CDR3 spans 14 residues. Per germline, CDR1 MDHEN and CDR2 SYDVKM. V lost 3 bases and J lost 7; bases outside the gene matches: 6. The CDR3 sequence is CASSFVQGEQPQHF. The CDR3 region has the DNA TGTGCCAGCAGTTTCGTTCAGGGGGAGCAGCCCCAGCATTTT.

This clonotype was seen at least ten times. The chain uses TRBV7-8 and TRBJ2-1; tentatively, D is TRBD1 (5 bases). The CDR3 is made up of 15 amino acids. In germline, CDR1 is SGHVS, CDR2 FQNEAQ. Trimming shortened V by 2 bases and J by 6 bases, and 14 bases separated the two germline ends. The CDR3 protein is CASSLRQGSSNEQFF. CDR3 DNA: TGTGCCAGCAGCTTACGTCAGGGTTCTTCCAATGAGCAGTTCTTC.

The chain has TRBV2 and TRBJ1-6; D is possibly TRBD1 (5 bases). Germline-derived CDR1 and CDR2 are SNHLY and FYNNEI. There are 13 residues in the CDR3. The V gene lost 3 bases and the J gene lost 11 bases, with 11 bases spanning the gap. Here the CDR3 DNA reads TGTGCCAGCAGTGACCGGGGGAACCCACCCCTCCACTTT. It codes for CASSDRGNPPLHF.

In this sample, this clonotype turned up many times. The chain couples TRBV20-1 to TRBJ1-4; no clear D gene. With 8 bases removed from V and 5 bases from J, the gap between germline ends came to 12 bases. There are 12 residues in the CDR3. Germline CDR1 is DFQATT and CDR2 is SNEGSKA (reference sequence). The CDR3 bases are TGCAGTCTGGTGTTGAAGAATGAAAAACTGTTTTTT. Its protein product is CSLVLKNEKLFF.

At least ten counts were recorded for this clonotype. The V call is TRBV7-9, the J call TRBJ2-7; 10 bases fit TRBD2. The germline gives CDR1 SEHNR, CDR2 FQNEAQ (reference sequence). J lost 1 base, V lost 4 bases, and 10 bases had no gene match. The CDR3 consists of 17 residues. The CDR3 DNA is TGTGCCAGCAGCTCAGGGGGAGAGCGGGGGGGTTCCTACGAGCAGTACTTC. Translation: CASSSGGERGGSYEQYF.

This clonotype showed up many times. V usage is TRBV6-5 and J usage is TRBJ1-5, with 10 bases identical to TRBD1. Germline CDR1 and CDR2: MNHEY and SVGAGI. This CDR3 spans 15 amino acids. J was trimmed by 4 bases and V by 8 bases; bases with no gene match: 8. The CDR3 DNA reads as TGTGCCAGCGGCGAGACAGGGGGCGGGAATCAGCCCCAGCATTTT. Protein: CASGETGGGNQPQHF.

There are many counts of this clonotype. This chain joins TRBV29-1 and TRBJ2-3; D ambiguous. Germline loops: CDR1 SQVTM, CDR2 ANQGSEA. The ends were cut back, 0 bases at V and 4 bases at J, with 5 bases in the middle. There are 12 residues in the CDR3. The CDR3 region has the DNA TGCAGCGTTGAAGATGAGGCAGATACGCAGTATTTT. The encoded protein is CSVEDEADTQYF.

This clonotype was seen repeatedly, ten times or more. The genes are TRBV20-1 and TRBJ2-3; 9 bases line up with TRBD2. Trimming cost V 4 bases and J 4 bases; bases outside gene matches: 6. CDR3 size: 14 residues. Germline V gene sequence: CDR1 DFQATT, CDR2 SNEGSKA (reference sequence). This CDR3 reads CSAKAGGGADTQYF. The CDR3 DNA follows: TGCAGTGCTAAAGCGGGGGGAGGGGCAGATACGCAGTATTTT.

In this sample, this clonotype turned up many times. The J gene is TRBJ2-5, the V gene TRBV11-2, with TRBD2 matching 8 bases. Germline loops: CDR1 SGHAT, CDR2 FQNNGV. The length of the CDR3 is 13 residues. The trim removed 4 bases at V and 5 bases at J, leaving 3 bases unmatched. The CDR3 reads CASSSRGGETQYF. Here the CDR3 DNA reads TGTGCCAGCAGCTCCCGGGGGGGGGAGACCCAGTACTTC.

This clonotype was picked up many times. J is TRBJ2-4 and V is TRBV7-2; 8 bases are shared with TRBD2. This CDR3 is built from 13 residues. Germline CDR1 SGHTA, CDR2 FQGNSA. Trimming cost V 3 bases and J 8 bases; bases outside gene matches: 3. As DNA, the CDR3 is TGTGCCAGCAGCTTGGGACTAGGTGACATTCAGTACTTC. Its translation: CASSLGLGDIQYF.

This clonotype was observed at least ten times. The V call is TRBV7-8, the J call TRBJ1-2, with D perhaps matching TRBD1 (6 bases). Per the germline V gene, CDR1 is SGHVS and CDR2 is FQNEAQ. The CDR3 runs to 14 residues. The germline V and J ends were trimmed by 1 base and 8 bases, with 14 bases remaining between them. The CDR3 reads CASSLVSGARGYTF. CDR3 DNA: TGTGCCAGCAGCTTAGTGTCAGGGGCTCGCGGCTACACCTTC. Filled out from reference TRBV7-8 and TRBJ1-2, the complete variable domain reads GAGVSQSPRYKVAKRGQDVALRCDPISGHVSLFWYQQALGQGPEFLTYFQNEAQLDKSGLPSDRFFAERPEGSVSTLKIQRTQQEDSAVYLCASSLVSGARGYTFGSGTRLTVV.